Given below is one TCR beta chain in context. What it binds is unknown. The data were taken from a study of shared clonotypes between healthy human individuals. Study-wide points: Non-shared clonotypes showed lower generation probabilities than clonotypes common to all four donors. Generally, naive subsets came out with larger estimated richness than memory subsets.

Some clones are missing from TCRdb's copy, which holds only in-frame ones; the method was immunoSEQ multiplex PCR. The sample carries some 1 million clones, approximately 70% recorded once. After removal of 5 bases from V and 6 bases from J, the junction contained 9 bases not matched to a gene. This CDR3 has 14 residues. The germline gives CDR1 SGHTA, CDR2 FQGNSA. This TCR came from a man aged 18 to 29 in good health. Input material: memory CD4+ T cells sorted from blood. Stated subset: CD45RA-negative fraction. The J gene is TRBJ2-5, the V gene TRBV7-2; 7 bases fit TRBD1. The CDR3 coding sequence is TGTGCCAGCAGCCCCAGACAGGGTTGGAAGACCCAGTACTTC. Its protein is CASSPRQGWKTQYF.